This T cell receptor beta chain came from a study of identical twins. This clonotype showed up just a few times. Its antigen remains unidentified. Study-wide points: Alpha sequences that were out-of-frame and twin-shared showed an excess of low generation probability.

The CDR3 consists of 12 residues. V was trimmed by 5 bases and J by 1 base, leaving 6 bases between them. Germline CDR1 SQVTM, CDR2 ANQGSEA. A template switching step contributed a universal primer site, while unique molecular identifiers were present in the cDNA. From the 5' RACE reads, TCRdb called clonotypes with MiXCR, one entry per CDR3 protein. The sample carries 350,000 to 400,000 distinct CDR3 sequences, roughly 9% recorded once. J is TRBJ1-3 and V is TRBV29-1; D is unclear. This receptor was obtained from a woman between 45 and 65 years old in good health. The sequenced sample was naive T cells sorted from blood. CDR3 nucleotides: TGCAGCGTTCCAGATTCTGGAAACACCATATATTTT. Translation gives CSVPDSGNTIYF.